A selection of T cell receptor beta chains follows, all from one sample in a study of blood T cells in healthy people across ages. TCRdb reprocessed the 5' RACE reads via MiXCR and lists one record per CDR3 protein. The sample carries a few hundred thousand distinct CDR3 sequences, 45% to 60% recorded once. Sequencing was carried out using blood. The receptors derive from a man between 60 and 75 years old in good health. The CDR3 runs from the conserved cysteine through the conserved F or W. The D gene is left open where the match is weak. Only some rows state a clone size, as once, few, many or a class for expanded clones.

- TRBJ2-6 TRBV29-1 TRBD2 TGCAGCGTTGTAGCGGGTGCCTCTGGGGCCAACGTCCTGACTTTC CSVVAGASGANVLTF
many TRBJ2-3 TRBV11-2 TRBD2 TGTGCCAGCAGCCTTCTAGCGGGGGGAGGCACAGATACGCAGTATTTT CASSLLAGGGTDTQYF
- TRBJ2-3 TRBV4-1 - TGCGCCAGCAGCCAACGGCCTACGGGAGATACGCAGTATTTT CASSQRPTGDTQYF
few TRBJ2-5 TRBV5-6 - TGTGCCAGCAGCTTGCTAGGGGCCCAGTACTTC CASSLLGAQYF
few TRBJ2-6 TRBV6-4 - TGTGCCAGCAGTGTATCAGGGGACACTGGGGCCAACGTCCTGACTTTC CASSVSGDTGANVLTF
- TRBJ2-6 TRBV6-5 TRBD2 TGTGCCAGCAGCCCCGGGAGGATCTCTGGGGCCAACGTCCTGACTTTC CASSPGRISGANVLTF
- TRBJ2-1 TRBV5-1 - TGCGCCAGCAGCTTCCAAGGGGAGCCCTACAATGAGCAGTTCTTC CASSFQGEPYNEQFF
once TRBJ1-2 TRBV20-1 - TGCAGTATACCAGGGCCCCTTAACTATGGCTACACCTTC CSIPGPLNYGYTF
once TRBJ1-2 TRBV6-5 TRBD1 TGTGCCAGCAGTTACGATGGAGGGGGCTTTTATGGCTACACCTTC CASSYDGGGFYGYTF
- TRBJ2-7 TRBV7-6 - TGTGCCAGCAGCTTAGTTGGTTCCGGACAGAGATCCTACGAGCAGTACTTC CASSLVGSGQRSYEQYF
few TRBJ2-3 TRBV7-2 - TGTGCCAGCAGCTTAGCCCCCCGACTCTACCGAAGCACAGATACGCAGTATTTT CASSLAPRLYRSTDTQYF
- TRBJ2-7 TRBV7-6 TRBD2 TGTGCCAGCAGCTTAACAGGTGGACTAGAATTTGGCGAGCAGTACTTC CASSLTGGLEFGEQYF
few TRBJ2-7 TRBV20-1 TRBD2 TGCAGTGCTAGACTAGCGGAGACCTACGAGCAGTACTTC CSARLAETYEQYF
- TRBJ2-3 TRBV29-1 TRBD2 TGCAGCGTTGAACGACGGGGGGACCGATCAGATACGCAGTATTTT CSVERRGDRSDTQYF
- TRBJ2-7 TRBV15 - TGTGCCACCAGCAGAGATGCGGGGCCAACCTACGAGCAGTACTTC CATSRDAGPTYEQYF
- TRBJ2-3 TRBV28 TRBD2 TGTGCCAGCAGCACGCCGGGGGAGGGTCGAACAGATACGCAGTATTTT CASSTPGEGRTDTQYF
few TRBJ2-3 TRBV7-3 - TGTGCCAGCAGCGCACCAACGTTGGGTACGCAGTATTTT CASSAPTLGTQYF
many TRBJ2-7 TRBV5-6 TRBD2 TGTGCCAGCAGCTTGCGCCTAGCGGGAGCCTCCTACGAGCAGTACTTC CASSLRLAGASYEQYF
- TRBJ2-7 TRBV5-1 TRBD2 TGCGCCAGCAGCTTGAGGCTCAGGACTAGCGCCGCCTCTGACGAGCAGTACTTC CASSLRLRTSAASDEQYF
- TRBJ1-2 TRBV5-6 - TGTGCCAGCAGCTTGGAGGGGCCCTATGGCTACACCTTC CASSLEGPYGYTF
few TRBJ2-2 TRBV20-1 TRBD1 TGCAGTGCCCGGGACAGGGTAACCGCCGGGGAGCTGTTTTTT CSARDRVTAGELFF
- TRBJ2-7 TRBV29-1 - TGCAGCGGTGATAGTGGTCCCTACGAGCAGTACTTC CSGDSGPYEQYF
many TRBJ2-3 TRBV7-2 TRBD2 TGTGCCAGCAGCCGCCAGGGGACTAGCGGGAGTGGTACGCAGTATTTT CASSRQGTSGSGTQYF
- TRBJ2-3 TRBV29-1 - TGCAGCGTTGACCCGGGACCAGATACGCAGTATTTT CSVDPGPDTQYF
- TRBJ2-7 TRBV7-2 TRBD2 TGTGCCAGCAGCTCCAGACTAGCGCTCTCCTACGAGCAGTACTTC CASSSRLALSYEQYF
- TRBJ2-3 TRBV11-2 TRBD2 TGTGCCAGCAGCCCCCGTATAGCGGGGAGCACAGATACGCAGTATTTT CASSPRIAGSTDTQYF
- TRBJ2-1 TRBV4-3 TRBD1 TGCGCCAGCAGCCCTAGGATCCCGGGACAGGCGTACAATGAGCAGTTCTTC CASSPRIPGQAYNEQFF
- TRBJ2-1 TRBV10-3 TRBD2 TGTGCCATCAGACCGGGAGGACCCTACAATGAGCAGTTCTTC CAIRPGGPYNEQFF
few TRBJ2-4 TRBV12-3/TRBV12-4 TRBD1 TGTGCCAGCAGTTTCGTAGGGGGCCAGCAGTACTTC CASSFVGGQQYF
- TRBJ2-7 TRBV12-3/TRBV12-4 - TGTGCCAGCACCCGGACAGGGAGGGGCTACGAGCAGTACTTC CASTRTGRGYEQYF
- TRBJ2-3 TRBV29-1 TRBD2 TGCAGCGTTGAAGATTTCTCTCGCCTAGCGGGGCAGGATACGCAGTATTTT CSVEDFSRLAGQDTQYF
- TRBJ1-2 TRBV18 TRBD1 TGTGCCAGCTCTTCCGGGACAGGGGGTGACTATGGCTACACCTTC CASSSGTGGDYGYTF
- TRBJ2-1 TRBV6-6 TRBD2 TGTGCCAGCAGTTACTCTAGGACTAGCGGGAAAGATGAGCAGTTCTTC CASSYSRTSGKDEQFF
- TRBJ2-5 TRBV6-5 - TGTGCCAGCAGTTACTCGGGGGCGCGGAGGCGGATCCAAGAGACCCAGTACTTC CASSYSGARRRIQETQYF
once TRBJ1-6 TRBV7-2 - TGTGCCAGCAGCCCCCTCGGCGCAGGCTATTCACCCCTCCACTTT CASSPLGAGYSPLHF
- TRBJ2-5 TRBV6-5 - TGTGCCAGCAGTTATAAGGGGCAAGAGACCCAGTACTTC CASSYKGQETQYF